The T cell receptor beta chain described here comes from a study of tumor-infiltrating lymphocytes in primary liver carcinoma. TCR beta cDNA was made from 400 to 500 ng total RNA with a constant-region primer. Slightly modified ARM-PCR, run as three nested multiplex PCR rounds, produced the TCR beta libraries. With TRBV1-TRBV30 forward primers and a C-beta reverse primer, the first two PCR rounds were run for around 10 cycles each. TCRdb ran MiXCR on the multiplex PCR reads and lists one entry per CDR3 protein. Here the sample spans just over 20,000 distinct CDR3 sequences, around three quarters being singletons. On this clonotype: Antigen specificity is unknown. The junction shows a germline mismatch at one end, possibly a read error.

Study-wide findings and caveats: Only about 8-24% of top clones showed up in all five tumor regions.

The CDR3 length is 14 residues. The germline gives CDR1 SGHDN, CDR2 FVKESK. From around 18-30 mg of unsorted bulk tissue, DNA and RNA were co-extracted together. The sequenced sample was liver tumor tissue from sampling region 4. The sample's subset: tumor region T4, right-lateral pole. This receptor was taken from a woman in her thirties with primary liver carcinoma and hepatitis B virus infection. This chain links TRBV14 with TRBJ2-2; no definite D call. The CDR3 DNA reads as TGTGCCGGCAGCCTAGAACGGAACACCGGGGAGCTGTTTTTT. It codes for CAGSLERNTGELFF.